Listed below are T cell receptor beta chains from one sample, sequenced in a study of T cells in Graves' hyperthyroidism and ophthalmopathy. Each CDR3 protein is one row after TCRdb ran MiXCR on the multiplex PCR reads. This sample yields 500,000 to 650,000 distinct CDR3 sequences, of which about 20% are seen a single time; around 50% belongs to the top ten. The sequenced sample consisted of blood. Receptor source: a man aged 40-50 years with Graves' ophthalmopathy. CDR3s include the opening cysteine and the closing phenylalanine or tryptophan. The order of the fields is CDR3 length, D gene, clone size, J gene, V gene, CDR3 DNA, CDR3 protein. The D gene is left open where the match is weak. Only some rows state a clone size, as once, few, many or a class for expanded clones.

len: 17
d_gene: TRBD2
abundance: many
j_gene: TRBJ2-5
v_gene: TRBV20-1
CDR3nt: TGCAGTGCCACACCCCGCTGGGGTAGCGGGAGTACAGAGACCCAGTACTTC
CDR3aa: CSATPRWGSGSTETQYF

len: 14
d_gene: -
abundance: many
j_gene: TRBJ1-6
v_gene: TRBV6-1
CDR3nt: TGTGCCAGCAGTGAACACCAGGTTAATTCACCCCTCCACTTT
CDR3aa: CASSEHQVNSPLHF

len: 13
d_gene: TRBD2
abundance: -
j_gene: TRBJ2-1
v_gene: TRBV5-8
CDR3nt: TGTGCCAGCAGCTGGGGGGGGGTGGATGAGCAGTTCTTC
CDR3aa: CASSWGGVDEQFF

len: 14
d_gene: -
abundance: -
j_gene: TRBJ1-5
v_gene: TRBV4-3
CDR3nt: TGCGCCAGCGGCCTGGGGGGCGCCGATCAGCCCCAGCATTTT
CDR3aa: CASGLGGADQPQHF

len: 15
d_gene: -
abundance: few
j_gene: TRBJ1-2
v_gene: TRBV27
CDR3nt: TGTGCCAGCAGTTCCTTCGGGGGGACTAACTATGGCTACACCTTC
CDR3aa: CASSSFGGTNYGYTF

len: 16
d_gene: -
abundance: -
j_gene: TRBJ2-2
v_gene: TRBV6-1
CDR3nt: TGTGCCAGCACGAAGGAGGCGTTTGGAGGCACCGGGGAGCTGTTTTTT
CDR3aa: CASTKEAFGGTGELFF

len: 18
d_gene: TRBD1
abundance: many
j_gene: TRBJ1-6
v_gene: TRBV28
CDR3nt: TGTGCCAGCAGTTGGACAGGCTACGGTAGTACTCTTAGATCACCCCTCCACTTT
CDR3aa: CASSWTGYGSTLRSPLHF

len: 17
d_gene: TRBD1
abundance: few
j_gene: TRBJ1-5
v_gene: TRBV12-3/TRBV12-4
CDR3nt: TGTGCCAGCACCAGAACCCTTCGGACAGGGGACAATCAGCCCCAGCATTTT
CDR3aa: CASTRTLRTGDNQPQHF

len: 13
d_gene: -
abundance: -
j_gene: TRBJ2-7
v_gene: TRBV19
CDR3nt: TGTGCCAGTAGTATACAGGCCCGGTACGAGCAGTACTTC
CDR3aa: CASSIQARYEQYF

len: 16
d_gene: -
abundance: -
j_gene: TRBJ2-7
v_gene: TRBV7-6
CDR3nt: TGTGCCAGCAGCTTATATGGCGACAGTCCTACCTACGAGCAGTACTTC
CDR3aa: CASSLYGDSPTYEQYF

len: 14
d_gene: -
abundance: many
j_gene: TRBJ2-1
v_gene: TRBV7-9
CDR3nt: TGTGCCAGCAGCCCCCGTATAGCGAAGGCTGAGCAGTTCTTC
CDR3aa: CASSPRIAKAEQFF

len: 12
d_gene: TRBD1
abundance: few
j_gene: TRBJ2-7
v_gene: TRBV29-1
CDR3nt: TGCAGCGTTCGACAGGGGGCAATCGAGCAGTACTTC
CDR3aa: CSVRQGAIEQYF

len: 12
d_gene: -
abundance: many
j_gene: TRBJ1-2
v_gene: TRBV20-1
CDR3nt: TGCAGTGCTAGTACAGCTAACTATGGCTACACCTTC
CDR3aa: CSASTANYGYTF

len: 13
d_gene: TRBD2
abundance: -
j_gene: TRBJ2-5
v_gene: TRBV5-4
CDR3nt: TGTGCCAGCACCTCTAGCGGGCGTGAGACCCAGTACTTC
CDR3aa: CASTSSGRETQYF

len: 16
d_gene: TRBD1
abundance: -
j_gene: TRBJ2-3
v_gene: TRBV18
CDR3nt: TGTGCCAGCTCCGCAGGGGACAGGGGGCTTCGGGATACGCAGTATTTT
CDR3aa: CASSAGDRGLRDTQYF

len: 15
d_gene: -
abundance: -
j_gene: TRBJ2-1
v_gene: TRBV9
CDR3nt: TGTGCCAGCAGCGTAATGGCGGGAAGGATCGATGAGCAGTTCTTC
CDR3aa: CASSVMAGRIDEQFF

len: 14
d_gene: -
abundance: few
j_gene: TRBJ1-5
v_gene: TRBV2
CDR3nt: TGTGCCAGCAAATCGCAGACGAGCAATCAGCCCCAGCATTTT
CDR3aa: CASKSQTSNQPQHF

len: 13
d_gene: TRBD1
abundance: few
j_gene: TRBJ2-7
v_gene: TRBV12-3/TRBV12-4
CDR3nt: TGTGCCAGCAGTCGACAGGGGATCCACGAGCAGTACTTC
CDR3aa: CASSRQGIHEQYF

len: 12
d_gene: -
abundance: -
j_gene: TRBJ2-2
v_gene: TRBV29-1
CDR3nt: TGCAGCGTTGAACGGGTTTCCGGGGAGCTGTTTTTT
CDR3aa: CSVERVSGELFF

len: 12
d_gene: TRBD2
abundance: many
j_gene: TRBJ2-1
v_gene: TRBV7-2
CDR3nt: TGTGCCAGCAGCCCTACTGGCGGGGGGCAGTTCTTC
CDR3aa: CASSPTGGGQFF

len: 16
d_gene: TRBD2
abundance: -
j_gene: TRBJ2-3
v_gene: TRBV24-1
CDR3nt: TGTGCCACCAGTGATGGCGATCTAGCGGGAGCAGATACGCAGTATTTT
CDR3aa: CATSDGDLAGADTQYF

len: 14
d_gene: -
abundance: few
j_gene: TRBJ2-2
v_gene: TRBV6-6
CDR3nt: TGTGCCAGCAGTTACGACGGACGCACCGGGGAGCTGTTTTTT
CDR3aa: CASSYDGRTGELFF

len: 15
d_gene: TRBD1
abundance: few
j_gene: TRBJ1-2
v_gene: TRBV27
CDR3nt: TGTGCCAGCAGTTTATGGGCACGGGACAGGGGAGGCTACACCTTC
CDR3aa: CASSLWARDRGGYTF

len: 14
d_gene: -
abundance: few
j_gene: TRBJ1-1
v_gene: TRBV13
CDR3nt: TGTGCCAGCAGCTTAGCTCAGAGGAACACTGAAGCTTTCTTT
CDR3aa: CASSLAQRNTEAFF

len: 14
d_gene: -
abundance: few
j_gene: TRBJ1-4
v_gene: TRBV28
CDR3nt: TGTGCCAGCAGGGGATCCGGGCTCGGTGAAAAACTGTTTTTT
CDR3aa: CASRGSGLGEKLFF

len: 15
d_gene: TRBD2
abundance: -
j_gene: TRBJ2-7
v_gene: TRBV5-8
CDR3nt: TGTGCCAGCACCCATCTAGCGGGCACCTCCTACGAGCAGTACTTC
CDR3aa: CASTHLAGTSYEQYF

len: 14
d_gene: -
abundance: few
j_gene: TRBJ2-3
v_gene: TRBV20-1
CDR3nt: TGCAGTGCTAGGGAAGTACTTGCGACAGATACGCAGTATTTT
CDR3aa: CSAREVLATDTQYF

len: 14
d_gene: -
abundance: -
j_gene: TRBJ1-4
v_gene: TRBV27
CDR3nt: TGTGCCAGCAGCCGGGACGGAGCTAATGAAAAACTGTTTTTT
CDR3aa: CASSRDGANEKLFF

len: 14
d_gene: -
abundance: -
j_gene: TRBJ2-3
v_gene: TRBV7-2
CDR3nt: TGTGCCAGCAGCCTGGGGGCAGGGGTGGATACGCAGTATTTT
CDR3aa: CASSLGAGVDTQYF

len: 14
d_gene: -
abundance: many
j_gene: TRBJ2-7
v_gene: TRBV7-3
CDR3nt: TGTGCCAGCAGCTTAACACAGGGATCCAACGAGCAGTACTTC
CDR3aa: CASSLTQGSNEQYF

len: 15
d_gene: -
abundance: many
j_gene: TRBJ1-3
v_gene: TRBV4-2
CDR3nt: TGTGCCAGCAGCCAAGATCAGGGGTCTGGAAACACCATATATTTT
CDR3aa: CASSQDQGSGNTIYF

len: 16
d_gene: -
abundance: many
j_gene: TRBJ1-2
v_gene: TRBV27
CDR3nt: TGTGCCAGCAGTTTCGGGCAGGCGGCATTGGGCTATGGCTACACCTTC
CDR3aa: CASSFGQAALGYGYTF

len: 17
d_gene: TRBD2
abundance: -
j_gene: TRBJ2-1
v_gene: TRBV11-2
CDR3nt: TGTGCCAGCAGCCAAGATGGGACTAGCGGGAGAGGGCATGAGCAGTTCTTC
CDR3aa: CASSQDGTSGRGHEQFF

len: 18
d_gene: TRBD2
abundance: many
j_gene: TRBJ2-1
v_gene: TRBV20-1
CDR3nt: TGCAGTGCTAGAGATTTCGGGGTAGCGGGACTGAGGGGCAATGAGCAGTTCTTC
CDR3aa: CSARDFGVAGLRGNEQFF

len: 15
d_gene: -
abundance: -
j_gene: TRBJ2-5
v_gene: TRBV7-3
CDR3nt: TGTGCCAGCAGCCCGGAGGCGGGATTAATAGAGACCCAGTACTTC
CDR3aa: CASSPEAGLIETQYF

len: 14
d_gene: -
abundance: once
j_gene: TRBJ1-6
v_gene: TRBV6-1
CDR3nt: TGTGCCAGCAGCCCACTACAGGGCGGTTCACCCCTCCACTTT
CDR3aa: CASSPLQGGSPLHF

len: 15
d_gene: -
abundance: many
j_gene: TRBJ2-5
v_gene: TRBV7-9
CDR3nt: TGTGCCAGCAGCTTAGGGGGGCCGGACCAAGAGACCCAGTACTTC
CDR3aa: CASSLGGPDQETQYF

len: 16
d_gene: -
abundance: many
j_gene: TRBJ1-1
v_gene: TRBV5-1
CDR3nt: TGCGCCAGCAGCCTCTCCCCAGTGACATCGAACACTGAAGCTTTCTTT
CDR3aa: CASSLSPVTSNTEAFF

len: 13
d_gene: -
abundance: -
j_gene: TRBJ2-3
v_gene: TRBV10-3
CDR3nt: TGTGCCATCCGAAGTACAGGGTCAGATACGCAGTATTTT
CDR3aa: CAIRSTGSDTQYF

len: 15
d_gene: -
abundance: few
j_gene: TRBJ2-1
v_gene: TRBV20-1
CDR3nt: TGCAGTGCTAGAGAGGAGGGGGGGCGGGACAATGAGCAGTTCTTC
CDR3aa: CSAREEGGRDNEQFF